The 26 T cell receptor beta chains given below trace back to one sample, sequenced in a study of blood T cells in healthy people across ages. It was with a sample-barcoded 5' primer and a J-beta primer mix that a second PCR of about 6 to 12 cycles was run. TCRdb re-derived calls from the 5' RACE reads in MiXCR, one entry per CDR3 protein. The profile covers about 1.6 million distinct CDR3 sequences, with 30% to 40% appearing a single time and around 10% taken by the ten largest. Input material: blood. The origin of the receptors is a woman aged 25 to 39 in good health.

This clonotype showed up just a few times. This chain connects TRBV20-1 to TRBJ2-3; 9 bases line up with TRBD2. Germline V gene lookup returns CDR1 DFQATT and CDR2 SNEGSKA (reference sequence). The CDR3 covers 16 residues. The junction had 12 bases not matched to a gene; V was cut back by 6 bases and J by 2 bases. Here the CDR3 DNA reads TGCAGTGCCCTCGTGGCCGGACTAGCGTTCACAGATACGCAGTATTTT. It codes for CSALVAGLAFTDTQYF.

This clonotype was seen repeatedly, ten times or more. V is TRBV4-1 and J is TRBJ2-5; maybe TRBD2 (6 bases). V was shortened by 0 bases and J by 0 bases, with 8 bases between the two germline ends. This CDR3 spans 15 amino acids. Looked up from germline, CDR1 is MGHRA and CDR2 is YSYEKL. The CDR3 reads CASSQDGGNQETQYF. CDR3 sequence (DNA): TGCGCCAGCAGCCAAGACGGGGGAAACCAAGAGACCCAGTACTTC.

The genes are TRBV9 and TRBJ2-1; 12 bases map to TRBD2. This CDR3 has 18 residues. The trim removed 0 bases at V and 1 base at J, leaving 5 bases unmatched. Germline V CDR1 and CDR2: SGDLS, YYNGEE. As DNA, the CDR3 is TGTGCCAGCAGCGTAGTAACTAGCGGGAGGCCATCCTACAATGAGCAGTTCTTC. Amino acids: CASSVVTSGRPSYNEQFF. The whole variable domain, filled in from reference TRBV9 and TRBJ2-1, reads DSGVTQTPKHLITATGQRVTLRCSPRSGDLSVYWYQQSLDQGLQFLIQYYNGEERAKGNILERFSAQQFPDLHSELNLSSLELGDSALYFCASSVVTSGRPSYNEQFFGPGTRLTVL.

This clonotype was seen a handful of times. The chain is built from TRBV10-3 and TRBJ2-1; D ambiguous. V was cut by 2 bases and J by 15 bases, with 17 bases left in between. CDR1 is ENHRY and CDR2 is SYGVKD in the germline V gene. This CDR3 is built from 13 residues. The DNA of the CDR3 is TGTGCCATCAGTGAGGGGGTCCCAGTCATACCGTTCTTC. Protein product: CAISEGVPVIPFF.

V gene TRBV5-1 combines with J gene TRBJ2-1, with 7 bases fitting TRBD2. The CDR3 covers 17 residues. Germline V CDR1 and CDR2: SGHRS, YFSETQ. The ends lost 0 bases at V and 6 bases at J; junction bases unmatched: 12. CDR3 sequence: CASSLATGGFGVNEQFF. CDR3 nucleotide sequence: TGCGCCAGCAGCTTGGCGACGGGGGGTTTTGGGGTCAATGAGCAGTTCTTC.

This clonotype has a handful of counts. This chain connects TRBV9 to TRBJ1-1; no firm D call. Germline V gene data show CDR1 as SGDLS and CDR2 as YYNGEE. Trimming shortened V by 1 base and J by 5 bases, and 9 bases separated the two germline ends. CDR3 length: 13 amino acids. CDR3 sequence: CASSVMVGTEAFF. The CDR3 DNA follows: TGTGCCAGCAGCGTAATGGTTGGAACTGAAGCTTTCTTT.

This clonotype was seen more than once but under ten times. The chain joins TRBV5-4 to TRBJ2-1; D possibly corresponds to TRBD1 (8 bases). The germline V gene encodes CDR1 SGHNT and CDR2 YYREEE (reference sequence). The CDR3 has 15 amino acids. Trimming stripped 3 bases from V and 4 bases from J, with 14 bases between. CDR3 in DNA: TGTGCCAGCAGCTATACAGGGGGAGGGTACAATGAGCAGTTCTTC. Translated, it gives CASSYTGGGYNEQFF.

The gene calls are TRBV6-1 and TRBJ1-2, with D tentatively TRBD1 (5 bases). The CDR3 has 15 amino acids. V lost 1 base, J lost 5 bases, and 14 bases lay in between. CDR1 and CDR2 (germline): MNHNS, SASEGT. DNA for the CDR3: TGTGCCAGCAGTGAAGGAGGGTTAGGGGAATATGGCTACACCTTC. Translating it yields CASSEGGLGEYGYTF.

CDR3 coding DNA: TGTGCCAGCAGCCAAGGGGAGGGAAACTATGGCTACACCTTC. Translated: CASSQGEGNYGYTF. The rearrangement uses TRBV3-1 and TRBJ1-2; D call uncertain. V lost 1 base and J 2 bases, leaving 8 bases between the germline ends. This CDR3 region has 14 residues. Germline CDR1 reads LGHDT; CDR2 reads YNNKEL (reference sequence).

The V call is TRBV11-2, the J call TRBJ1-6, with a tentative D call TRBD1 (5 bases). CDR1 and CDR2 (germline): SGHAT, FQNNGV. Trimming pared 2 bases from V and 10 bases from J, leaving 15 bases between. CDR3 size: 15 residues. CDR3 region: CASSLRPGAGSPLHF. In DNA form, the CDR3 reads TGTGCCAGCAGCTTAAGACCCGGGGCGGGATCACCCCTCCACTTT.

This clonotype was detected a few times. The V gene is TRBV7-9, the J gene TRBJ2-1; TRBD2 matches 7 bases. V lost 4 bases and J lost 1; bases outside the gene matches: 4. The CDR3 consists of 15 residues. CDR1 SEHNR and CDR2 FQNEAQ come from the germline V gene (reference sequence). The CDR3 coding sequence is TGTGCCAGCAGCTCCGGGGGGTTTTCCTACAATGAGCAGTTCTTC. Its translation is CASSSGGFSYNEQFF.

Concerning this clonotype itself: One end of the junction varies from germline; a read error may be responsible. The CDR3 DNA is TGTGCCGGCTCACCACCCGCGAAGTCACCGGGGTATGGCTACACCTTC. Its translation is CAGSPPAKSPGYGYTF. The chain couples TRBV18 to TRBJ1-2, with D hard to call. CDR3 length: 16 amino acids. The germline CDR1 and CDR2 sequences are KGHSH and LQKENI.

The chain is built from TRBV3-1 and TRBJ2-2; the D gene is possibly TRBD1 (5 bases). The CDR3 is 15 residues long. The V and J ends lost 7 bases and 4 bases respectively, with 16 bases between them. CDR1 is LGHDT, CDR2 YNNKEL, per germline (reference sequence). CDR3 amino acids: CASTPRTTITGELFF. The CDR3 nucleotides are TGTGCCAGCACTCCCCGGACAACTATCACCGGGGAGCTGTTTTTT.

This clonotype has more than one count but fewer than ten. This sequence joins TRBV4-2 and TRBJ1-1, with D uncertain. The CDR3 is 14 residues long. Germline CDR1 is LGHNA and CDR2 is YNFKEQ. Trimming shortened V by 0 bases and J by 6 bases, and 11 bases separated the two germline ends. The CDR3 DNA is TGTGCCAGCAGCCAAGATAGAGTGGGCCCTGAAGCTTTCTTT. It yields the protein CASSQDRVGPEAFF.

The chain couples TRBV20-1 to TRBJ2-3; TRBD2 agrees at 9 bases. The germline V gene encodes CDR1 DFQATT and CDR2 SNEGSKA (reference sequence). The V and J ends lost 2 bases and 4 bases, in that order; junction bases with no gene match: 7. There are 15 residues in the CDR3. CDR3 nucleotide sequence: TGCAGTGCTAGACTGGCTAGCGGGACCTCAGATACGCAGTATTTT. Translating gives CSARLASGTSDTQYF.

The rearrangement joins TRBV12-3 or TRBV12-4 to TRBJ2-3; 7 bases align to TRBD2. V was clipped by 6 bases and J by 1 base; unmatched bases: 7. The CDR3 runs to 15 residues. CDR3 DNA sequence: TGTGCCAGCAGCCACTCTAGCGGACGCACAGATACGCAGTATTTT. Protein: CASSHSSGRTDTQYF.

This clonotype was detected a few times. CDR3 region: CAISGADNQPQHF. CDR3 nucleotide sequence: TGTGCCATCAGTGGAGCGGATAATCAGCCCCAGCATTTT. The chain joins TRBV10-3 to TRBJ1-5; D remains ambiguous. The CDR3 extends over 13 amino acids. The germline gives CDR1 ENHRY, CDR2 SYGVKD. Trimming shortened V by 4 bases and J by 4 bases, and 8 bases separated the two germline ends.

J is TRBJ2-7 and V is TRBV12-3 or TRBV12-4; 8 bases align to TRBD2. Losses at the gene ends were 4 bases for V and 5 bases for J; bases not matched to a gene: 4. The CDR3 totals 13 residues. The CDR3: CASSSGGAHEQYF. The CDR3 coding sequence is TGTGCCAGCAGTTCCGGGGGGGCCCACGAGCAGTACTTC.

This chain uses TRBV7-3 with TRBJ2-6; 10 bases align to TRBD2. Germline trimming cut 2 bases from V and 1 base from J; bases unmatched to any gene: 8. Germline values: CDR1 SGHTA, CDR2 FQGTGA. The CDR3 extends over 19 amino acids. DNA for the CDR3: TGTGCCAGCAGCTTAGTAGGTCCACTAGCGGGGTCTGGGGCCAACGTCCTGACTTTC. Translated, it gives CASSLVGPLAGSGANVLTF. The whole variable domain, filled in from reference TRBV7-3 and TRBJ2-6, reads GAGVSQTPSNKVTEKGKYVELRCDPISGHTALYWYRQSLGQGPEFLIYFQGTGAADDSGLPNDRFFAVRPEGSVSTLKIQRTERGDSAVYLCASSLVGPLAGSGANVLTFGAGSRLTVL.

The CDR3 is CASSLEPPGLGGETQYF. CDR3 bases: TGTGCCAGCAGCTTAGAACCCCCGGGACTAGGCGGAGAGACCCAGTACTTC. The V call is TRBV11-2, the J call TRBJ2-5; 8 bases line up with TRBD2. Trimming at V came to 0 bases and at J to 4 bases, leaving 10 bases not matched to a gene. The germline CDR1 and CDR2 sequences are SGHAT and FQNNGV. CDR3 length: 17 residues.

Regarding this clonotype: Since a far larger clone is one base different, this is likely a read error. The chain recombines TRBV7-3 with TRBJ2-5, with TRBD2 matching over 7 bases. The J call could be wrong; TRBJ2-7 is a better fit for the DNA end. CDR1 and CDR2 (germline): SGHTA, FQGTGA. This CDR3 is built from 13 residues. CDR3 nucleotides: TGTGCCAACAGCTTGGCGGGAGACTACGAGCAGTACTTC. The encoded protein is CANSLAGDYEQYF.

V gene TRBV27 combines with J gene TRBJ2-3; no clear D gene. Germline CDR1 is MNHEY and CDR2 is SMNVEV (reference sequence). V gave up 1 base and J gave up 1 base, with 9 bases separating them. CDR3 length equals 15 residues. The CDR3 here is CASSLLDGRTDTQYF. The CDR3 nucleotides are TGTGCCAGCAGTTTATTGGACGGCCGCACAGATACGCAGTATTTT.

Concerning this clonotype itself: This sequence may be a read error, since a much larger clone differs from it by one base. The V gene is TRBV7-8, the J gene TRBJ2-1; D remains unclear. CDR1 and CDR2 (germline): SGHVS, FQNEAQ. V shed 1 base and J shed 0 bases, with 7 bases lying between them. The CDR3 totals 15 residues. The CDR3 reads CASSLGKSSYNEQFF. Written as DNA, the CDR3 is TGTGCCAGCAGCTTAGGGAAGAGCTCCTACAATGAGCAGTTCTTC.

In this sample, this clonotype turned up a few times. The chain is built from TRBV7-9 and TRBJ1-4; D call uncertain. The CDR3 length is 14 residues. The V and J ends lost 1 base and 7 bases respectively, with 10 bases between them. The V gene's germline CDR1 is SEHNR and CDR2 FQNEAQ (reference sequence). DNA for the CDR3: TGTGCCAGCAGCTTAGACCCCTCCGGTGAAAAACTGTTTTTT. This encodes CASSLDPSGEKLFF.

The gene calls are TRBV14 and TRBJ1-2; no clear D. Trimming pared 3 bases from V and 4 bases from J, leaving 9 bases between. The CDR3 consists of 13 residues. Germline V CDR1 and CDR2: SGHDN, FVKESK. The DNA for the CDR3 is TGTGCCAGCAGCCAGGTCCATGGCTATGGCTACACCTTC. The encoded protein is CASSQVHGYGYTF. Drawing the rest from reference TRBV14 and TRBJ1-2, the complete variable domain is EAGVTQFPSHSVIEKGQTVTLRCDPISGHDNLYWYRRVMGKEIKFLLHFVKESKQDESGMPNNRFLAERTGGTYSTLKVQPAELEDSGVYFCASSQVHGYGYTFGSGTRLTVV.

The genes are TRBV12-3 or TRBV12-4 and TRBJ2-4; D could derive from TRBD1 or TRBD2 (5 bases each). The end of the DNA aligns better with TRBJ2-7, so the J call may be wrong. This CDR3 contains 14 residues. CDR3 protein: CASSLGGPNYEQYF. The DNA for the CDR3 is TGTGCCAGCAGTTTAGGGGGACCAAACTACGAGCAGTACTTC.